The clone carrying this TCR beta chain was counted many times. What it binds is unknown. TCRdb independently ran MiXCR on the multiplex PCR reads; one entry per CDR3 protein. The sample comprises roughly 130,000 distinct CDR3 sequences, nearly 20% of which are singletons, and around 3.5% rests with the top ten. Axillary draining lymph nodes of breast cancer patients supplied the node samples. This record belongs to a study of breast tumors, draining lymph nodes, adjacent tissues. Whole-study results and caveats: Tumors had less TCR diversity than lymph nodes, more than nontumor tissue.

CDR3 length equals 14 residues. Germline V CDR1 and CDR2: SNHLY, FYNNEI. The junction had 4 bases not matched to a gene; V was cut back by 7 bases and J by 7 bases. The chain is built from TRBV2 and TRBJ1-6, with 10 bases matching TRBD1. Material for sequencing was axillary lymph node tissue. This sequence was found in a female donor with breast cancer. Some clones in this sample may be carry-over from other donors' samples. As DNA, the CDR3 is TGTGCCAGCATCAAGGGACAGGGGAATTCACCCCTCCACTTT. Translating gives CASIKGQGNSPLHF.